This TCR beta chain was sequenced for a study of T cell responses to AZD1222 COVID-19 vaccine. The CDR3 is 14 amino acids. The germline V and J ends were trimmed by 3 bases and 5 bases, with 13 bases remaining between them. Per the germline V gene, CDR1 is LGHDT and CDR2 is YNNKEL (reference sequence). Data came from immunoSEQ multiplex PCR; TCRdb stores just in-frame clones and leaves some out. The sample yields around 140,000 clones, roughly 86% seen once. The sample consisted of peripheral blood, taken 28 days after the second dose of the MenACWY control vaccine. The TCR was taken from an adult who received the MenACWY meningococcal vaccine as a control. The chain uses TRBV3-1 (or the pseudogene TRBV3-2) and TRBJ1-2, with D hard to call. DNA of the CDR3: TGTGCCAGCAGCCACCCCCTGACCTCATATGGCTACACCTTC. Translating it yields CASSHPLTSYGYTF.